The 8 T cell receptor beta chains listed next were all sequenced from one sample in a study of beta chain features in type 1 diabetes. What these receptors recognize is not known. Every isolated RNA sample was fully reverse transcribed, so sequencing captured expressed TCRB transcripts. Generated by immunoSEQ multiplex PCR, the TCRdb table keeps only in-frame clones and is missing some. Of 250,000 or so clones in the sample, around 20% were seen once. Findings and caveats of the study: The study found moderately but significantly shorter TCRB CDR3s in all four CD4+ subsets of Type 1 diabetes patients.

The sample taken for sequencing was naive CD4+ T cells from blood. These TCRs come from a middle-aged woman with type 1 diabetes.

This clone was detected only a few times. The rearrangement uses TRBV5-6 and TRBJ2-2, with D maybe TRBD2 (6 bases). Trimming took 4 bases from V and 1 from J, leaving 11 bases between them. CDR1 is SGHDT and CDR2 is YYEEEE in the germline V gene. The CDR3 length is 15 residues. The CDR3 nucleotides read TGTGCCAGCAGCCACTTGCGGGGGAACACCGGGGAGCTGTTTTTT. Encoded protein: CASSHLRGNTGELFF.

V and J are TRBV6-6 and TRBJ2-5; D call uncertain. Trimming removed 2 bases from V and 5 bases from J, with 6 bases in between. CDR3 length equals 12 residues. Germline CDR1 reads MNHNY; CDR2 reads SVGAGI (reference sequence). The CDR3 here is CASSYQRETQYF. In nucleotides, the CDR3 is TGTGCCAGCAGTTACCAGAGGGAGACCCAGTACTTC.

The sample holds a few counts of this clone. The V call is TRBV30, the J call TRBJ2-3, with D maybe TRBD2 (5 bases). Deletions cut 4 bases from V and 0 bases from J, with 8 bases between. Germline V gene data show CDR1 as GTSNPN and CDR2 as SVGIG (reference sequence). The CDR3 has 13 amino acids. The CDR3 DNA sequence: TGTGCCTGGACGGGAACTAGCACAGATACGCAGTATTTT. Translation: CAWTGTSTDTQYF.

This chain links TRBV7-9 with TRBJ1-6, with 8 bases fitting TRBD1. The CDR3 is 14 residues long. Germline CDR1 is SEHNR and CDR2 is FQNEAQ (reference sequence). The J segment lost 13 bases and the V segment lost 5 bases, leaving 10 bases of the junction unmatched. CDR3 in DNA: TGTGCCAGCAGCCGACAGGGGTCCGGAACGCCCCTCCACTTT. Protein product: CASSRQGSGTPLHF.

The CDR3 spells CAWSLTGAFNQPQHF. The CDR3 DNA is TGTGCCTGGAGTTTGACAGGGGCCTTCAATCAGCCCCAGCATTTT. V usage is TRBV30 and J usage is TRBJ1-5; 8 positions agree with TRBD1. CDR3 length equals 15 residues. V lost 2 bases to trimming and J lost 3 bases; unmatched junction nucleotides: 6. The germline V gene encodes CDR1 GTSNPN and CDR2 SVGIG (reference sequence).

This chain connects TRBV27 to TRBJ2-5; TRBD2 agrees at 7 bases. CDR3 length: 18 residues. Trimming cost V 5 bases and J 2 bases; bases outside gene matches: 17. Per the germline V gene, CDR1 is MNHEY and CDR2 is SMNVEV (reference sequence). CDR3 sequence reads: CASSPLAGGNWGQETQYF. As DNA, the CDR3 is TGTGCCAGCAGTCCACTAGCCGGGGGGAATTGGGGACAAGAGACCCAGTACTTC.

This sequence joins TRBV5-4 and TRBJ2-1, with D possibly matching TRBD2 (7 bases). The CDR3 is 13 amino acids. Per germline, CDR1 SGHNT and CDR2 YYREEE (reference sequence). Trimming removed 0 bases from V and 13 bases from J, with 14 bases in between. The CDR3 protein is CASSLVGGGPQFF. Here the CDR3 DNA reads TGTGCCAGCAGCTTGGTGGGCGGGGGCCCACAGTTCTTC.

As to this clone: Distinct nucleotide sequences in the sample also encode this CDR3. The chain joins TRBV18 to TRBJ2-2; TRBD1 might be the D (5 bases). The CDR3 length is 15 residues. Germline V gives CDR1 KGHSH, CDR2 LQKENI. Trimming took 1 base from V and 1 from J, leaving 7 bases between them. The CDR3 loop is CASSPRQGNTGELFF. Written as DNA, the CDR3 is TGTGCCAGCTCACCACGGCAGGGGAACACCGGGGAGCTGTTTTTT.